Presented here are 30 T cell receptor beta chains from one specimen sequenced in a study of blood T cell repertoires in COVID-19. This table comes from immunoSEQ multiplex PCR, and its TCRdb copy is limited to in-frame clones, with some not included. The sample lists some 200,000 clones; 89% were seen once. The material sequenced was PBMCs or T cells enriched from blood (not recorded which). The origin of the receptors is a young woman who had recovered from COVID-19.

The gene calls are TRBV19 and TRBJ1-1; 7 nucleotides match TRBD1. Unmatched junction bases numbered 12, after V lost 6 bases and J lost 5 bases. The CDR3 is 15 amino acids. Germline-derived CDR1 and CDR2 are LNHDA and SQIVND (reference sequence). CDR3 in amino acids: CASRAVSAGGTEAFF. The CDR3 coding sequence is TGTGCCAGTAGGGCGGTGTCGGCAGGGGGAACTGAAGCTTTCTTT.

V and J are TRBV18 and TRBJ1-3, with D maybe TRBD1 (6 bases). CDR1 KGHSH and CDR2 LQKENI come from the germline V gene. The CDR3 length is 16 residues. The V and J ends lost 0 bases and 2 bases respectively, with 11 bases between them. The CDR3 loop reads CASSPPGGRTGNTIYF. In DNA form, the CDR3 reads TGTGCCAGCTCACCACCGGGGGGGCGGACTGGAAACACCATATATTTT. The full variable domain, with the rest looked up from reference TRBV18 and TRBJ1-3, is NAGVMQNPRHLVRRRGQEARLRCSPMKGHSHVYWYRQLPEEGLKFMVYLQKENIIDESGMPKERFSAEFPKEGPSILRIQQVVRGDSAAYFCASSPPGGRTGNTIYFGEGSWLTVV.

CDR3 region: CASRDRNYGYTF. Written as DNA, the CDR3 is TGTGCCAGTAGGGACAGAAACTATGGCTACACCTTC. The rearrangement joins TRBV19 to TRBJ1-2, with TRBD1 as a possible D gene (6 bases). The germline CDR1 and CDR2 sequences are LNHDA and SQIVND (reference sequence). Trimming removed 6 bases from V and 2 bases from J, with 7 bases in between. The CDR3 contains 12 residues.

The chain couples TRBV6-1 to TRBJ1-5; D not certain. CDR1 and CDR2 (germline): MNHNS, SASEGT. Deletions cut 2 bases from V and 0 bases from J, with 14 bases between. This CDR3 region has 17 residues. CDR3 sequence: CASSELKSPYSNQPQHF. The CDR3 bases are TGTGCCAGCAGTGAACTTAAGAGCCCATATAGCAATCAGCCCCAGCATTTT.

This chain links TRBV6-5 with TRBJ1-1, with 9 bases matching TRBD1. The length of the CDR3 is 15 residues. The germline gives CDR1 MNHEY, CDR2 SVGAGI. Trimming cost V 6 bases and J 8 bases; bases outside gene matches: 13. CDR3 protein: CASRAKQGARAEAFF. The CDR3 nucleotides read TGTGCCAGCAGGGCAAAACAGGGGGCGAGGGCGGAAGCTTTCTTT.

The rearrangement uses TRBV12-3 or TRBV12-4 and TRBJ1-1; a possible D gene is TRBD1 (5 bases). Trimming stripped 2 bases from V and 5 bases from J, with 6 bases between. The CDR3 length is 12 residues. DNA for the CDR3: TGTGCCAGCAGTTTAAAGGGGACTGAAGCTTTCTTT. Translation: CASSLKGTEAFF.

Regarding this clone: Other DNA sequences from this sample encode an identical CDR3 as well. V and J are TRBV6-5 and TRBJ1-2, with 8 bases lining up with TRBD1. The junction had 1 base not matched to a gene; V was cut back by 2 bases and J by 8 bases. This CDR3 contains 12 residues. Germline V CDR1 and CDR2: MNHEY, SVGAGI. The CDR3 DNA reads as TGTGCCAGCAGTTACGCAGGGGGCGGCTACACCTTC. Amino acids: CASSYAGGGYTF.

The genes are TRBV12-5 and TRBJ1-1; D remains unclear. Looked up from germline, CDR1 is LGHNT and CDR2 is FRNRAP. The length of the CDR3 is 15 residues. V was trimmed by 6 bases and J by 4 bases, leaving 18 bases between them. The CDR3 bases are TGTGCTAGTGGCCCCAAAGGGAGAACGGGCACTGAAGCTTTCTTT. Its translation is CASGPKGRTGTEAFF.

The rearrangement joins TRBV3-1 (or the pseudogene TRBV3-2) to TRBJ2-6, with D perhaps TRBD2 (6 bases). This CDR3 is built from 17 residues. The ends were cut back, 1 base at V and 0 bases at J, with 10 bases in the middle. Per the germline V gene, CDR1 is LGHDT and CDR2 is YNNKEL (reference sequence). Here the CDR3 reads CASSQGGTFSGANVLTF. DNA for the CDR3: TGTGCCAGCAGCCAAGGGGGGACTTTCTCTGGGGCCAACGTCCTGACTTTC.

The CDR3 nucleotides are TGTGCCAGCAGCTTGGTGAGCGGTTCACCCCTCCACTTT. As protein: CASSLVSGSPLHF. The rearrangement joins TRBV5-6 to TRBJ1-6; D gene ambiguous. The CDR3 has 13 residues. The V gene lost 0 bases and the J gene lost 9 bases, with 7 bases spanning the gap. In germline, CDR1 is SGHDT, CDR2 YYEEEE.

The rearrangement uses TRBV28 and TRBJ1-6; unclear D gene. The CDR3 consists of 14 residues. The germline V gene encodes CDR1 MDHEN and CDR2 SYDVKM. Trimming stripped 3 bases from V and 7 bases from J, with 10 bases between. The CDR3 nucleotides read TGTGCCAGCAGTTTGACACCGTCGAATTCACCCCTCCACTTT. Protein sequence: CASSLTPSNSPLHF. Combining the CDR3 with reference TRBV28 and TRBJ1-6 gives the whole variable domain DVKVTQSSRYLVKRTGEKVFLECVQDMDHENMFWYRQDPGLGLRLIYFSYDVKMKEKGDIPEGYSVSREKKERFSLILESASTNQTSMYLCASSLTPSNSPLHFGNGTRLTVT.

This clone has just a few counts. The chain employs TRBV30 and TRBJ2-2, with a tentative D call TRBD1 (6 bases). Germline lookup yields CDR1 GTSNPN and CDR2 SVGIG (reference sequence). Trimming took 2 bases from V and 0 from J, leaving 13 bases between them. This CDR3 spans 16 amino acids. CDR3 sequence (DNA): TGTGCCTGGAGTAGGCGGACAGACTCGAACACCGGGGAGCTGTTTTTT. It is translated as CAWSRRTDSNTGELFF.

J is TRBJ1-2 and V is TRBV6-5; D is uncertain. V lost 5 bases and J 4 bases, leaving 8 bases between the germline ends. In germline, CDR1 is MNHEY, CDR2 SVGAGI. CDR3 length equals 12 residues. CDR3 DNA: TGTGCCAGCAGTCCCGGCGGCTATGGCTACACCTTC. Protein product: CASSPGGYGYTF.

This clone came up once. The CDR3 DNA reads TGTGCCAGTAGTATCTTCCTGTTCACAGATACGCAGTATTTT. Encoded protein: CASSIFLFTDTQYF. The chain couples TRBV19 to TRBJ2-3; D not resolved. V was shortened by 3 bases and J by 2 bases, with 9 bases between the two germline ends. From germline, CDR1 is LNHDA and CDR2 SQIVND (reference sequence). There are 14 residues in the CDR3.

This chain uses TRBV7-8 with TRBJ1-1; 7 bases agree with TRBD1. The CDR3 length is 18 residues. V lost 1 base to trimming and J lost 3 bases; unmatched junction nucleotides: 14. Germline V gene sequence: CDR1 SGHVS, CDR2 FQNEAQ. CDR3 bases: TGTGCCAGCAGCTTAGAGCTGGCAGGGGGTATGACCCACACTGAAGCTTTCTTT. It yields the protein CASSLELAGGMTHTEAFF.

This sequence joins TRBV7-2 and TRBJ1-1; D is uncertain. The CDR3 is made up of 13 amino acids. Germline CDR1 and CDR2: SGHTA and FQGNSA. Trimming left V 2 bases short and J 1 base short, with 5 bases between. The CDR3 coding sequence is TGTGCCAGCAGCTTAAATAAGAACACTGAAGCTTTCTTT. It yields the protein CASSLNKNTEAFF.

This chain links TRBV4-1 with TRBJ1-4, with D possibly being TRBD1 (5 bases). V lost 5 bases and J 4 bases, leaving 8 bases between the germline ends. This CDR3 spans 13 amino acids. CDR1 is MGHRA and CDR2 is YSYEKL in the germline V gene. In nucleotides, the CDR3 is TGCGCCAGCAGCTCGACAGTTAATGAAAAACTGTTTTTT. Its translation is CASSSTVNEKLFF.

The CDR3 here is CASSEQTANTEAFF. For the CDR3, the DNA is TGTGCCAGCAGTGAGCAAACAGCGAACACTGAAGCTTTCTTT. This sequence joins TRBV25-1 and TRBJ1-1, with D uncertain. CDR3 length: 14 amino acids. With 3 bases removed from V and 1 base from J, the gap between germline ends came to 9 bases. Germline values: CDR1 MGHDK, CDR2 SYGVNS.

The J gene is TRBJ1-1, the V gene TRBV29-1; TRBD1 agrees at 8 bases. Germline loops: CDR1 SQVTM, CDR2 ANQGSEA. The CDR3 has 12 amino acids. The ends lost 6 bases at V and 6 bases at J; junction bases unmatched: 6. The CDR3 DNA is TGCAGCGTCAGCAGGGGGCGAGCTGAAGCTTTCTTT. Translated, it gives CSVSRGRAEAFF.

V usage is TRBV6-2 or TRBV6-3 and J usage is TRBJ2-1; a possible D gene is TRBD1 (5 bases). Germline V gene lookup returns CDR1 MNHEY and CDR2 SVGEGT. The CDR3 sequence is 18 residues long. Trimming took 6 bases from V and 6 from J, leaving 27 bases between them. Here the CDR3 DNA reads TGTGCCAGCAGCCACCAGGGATCCGCTTTTTCCTCTCTCAATGAGCAGTTCTTC. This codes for CASSHQGSAFSSLNEQFF.

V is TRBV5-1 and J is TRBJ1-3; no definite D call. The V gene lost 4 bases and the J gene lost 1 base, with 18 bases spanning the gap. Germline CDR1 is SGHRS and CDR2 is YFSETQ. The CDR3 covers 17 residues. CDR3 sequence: CASSPNGRALSGNTIYF. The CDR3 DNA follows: TGCGCCAGCAGCCCGAATGGGAGAGCTCTGTCTGGAAACACCATATATTTT.

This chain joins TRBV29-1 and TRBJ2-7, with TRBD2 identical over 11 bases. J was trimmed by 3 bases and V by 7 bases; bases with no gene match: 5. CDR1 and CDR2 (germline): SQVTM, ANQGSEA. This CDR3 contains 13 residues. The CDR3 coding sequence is TGCAGCGCCTTTAGCGGGGGGGACTACGAGCAGTACTTC. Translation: CSAFSGGDYEQYF.

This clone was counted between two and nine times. CDR3 coding DNA: TGTGCCTGCGGGGTGTTGGGCTACACCTTC. Its protein product is CACGVLGYTF. The V call is TRBV30, the J call TRBJ1-2, with unresolved D. Germline V lookup: CDR1 GTSNPN, CDR2 SVGIG (reference sequence). The V end lost 6 bases, the J end lost 8 bases, and 10 bases lay between the germline ends. The CDR3 is 10 residues long.

The CDR3 loop is CASSQGTGGNSPLHF. As DNA, the CDR3 is TGTGCCAGCAGCCAAGGGACAGGGGGTAATTCACCCCTCCACTTT. The chain combines TRBV14 with TRBJ1-6, with TRBD1 identical over 10 bases. Trimming at V came to 1 base and at J to 6 bases, leaving 0 bases not matched to a gene. CDR3 size: 15 residues. Looked up from germline, CDR1 is SGHDN and CDR2 is FVKESK.

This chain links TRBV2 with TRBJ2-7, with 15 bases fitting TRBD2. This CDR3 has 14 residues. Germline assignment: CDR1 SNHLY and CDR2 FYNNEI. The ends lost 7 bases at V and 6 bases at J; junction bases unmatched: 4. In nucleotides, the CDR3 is TGTGCCAGCATGGGACTAGCGGGGGGTTCCGAGCAGTACTTC. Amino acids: CASMGLAGGSEQYF. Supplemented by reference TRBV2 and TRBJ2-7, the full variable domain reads EPEVTQTPSHQVTQMGQEVILRCVPISNHLYFYWYRQILGQKVEFLVSFYNNEISEKSEIFDDQFSVERPDGSNFTLKIRSTKLEDSAMYFCASMGLAGGSEQYFGPGTRLTVT.

CDR3 sequence reads: CASSLEGWWGNQPQHF. In DNA form, the CDR3 reads TGTGCCAGCAGTTTAGAGGGATGGTGGGGCAATCAGCCCCAGCATTTT. This chain uses TRBV28 with TRBJ1-5; no clear D gene. From germline, CDR1 is MDHEN and CDR2 SYDVKM. V shed 2 bases and J shed 2 bases, with 13 bases lying between them. The CDR3 covers 16 residues.

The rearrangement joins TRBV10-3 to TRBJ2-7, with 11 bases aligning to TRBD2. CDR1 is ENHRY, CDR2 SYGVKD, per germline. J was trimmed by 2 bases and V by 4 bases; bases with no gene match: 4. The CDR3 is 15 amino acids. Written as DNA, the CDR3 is TGTGCCATCAGTGCCCTAGCGGGGGGCACCTACGAGCAGTACTTC. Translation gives CAISALAGGTYEQYF.

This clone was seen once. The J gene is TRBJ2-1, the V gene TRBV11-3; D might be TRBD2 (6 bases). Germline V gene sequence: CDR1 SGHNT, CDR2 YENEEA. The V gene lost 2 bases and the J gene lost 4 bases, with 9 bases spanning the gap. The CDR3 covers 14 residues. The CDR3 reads CASSLRGGYNEQFF. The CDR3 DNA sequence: TGTGCCAGCAGCTTACGGGGAGGTTACAATGAGCAGTTCTTC.

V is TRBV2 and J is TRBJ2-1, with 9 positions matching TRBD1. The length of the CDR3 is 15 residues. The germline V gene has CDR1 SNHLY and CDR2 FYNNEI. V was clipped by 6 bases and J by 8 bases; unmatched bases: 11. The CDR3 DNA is TGTGCCAGCAGAAGGGTTGGGACAGGGCGCGATGAGCAGTTCTTC. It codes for CASRRVGTGRDEQFF.

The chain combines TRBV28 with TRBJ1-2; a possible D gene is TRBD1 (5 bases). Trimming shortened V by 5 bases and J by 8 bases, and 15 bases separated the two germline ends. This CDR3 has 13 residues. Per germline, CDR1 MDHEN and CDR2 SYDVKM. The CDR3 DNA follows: TGTGCCAGCAGTCCATGGGGCCGCCGGGGCTACACCTTC. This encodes CASSPWGRRGYTF.